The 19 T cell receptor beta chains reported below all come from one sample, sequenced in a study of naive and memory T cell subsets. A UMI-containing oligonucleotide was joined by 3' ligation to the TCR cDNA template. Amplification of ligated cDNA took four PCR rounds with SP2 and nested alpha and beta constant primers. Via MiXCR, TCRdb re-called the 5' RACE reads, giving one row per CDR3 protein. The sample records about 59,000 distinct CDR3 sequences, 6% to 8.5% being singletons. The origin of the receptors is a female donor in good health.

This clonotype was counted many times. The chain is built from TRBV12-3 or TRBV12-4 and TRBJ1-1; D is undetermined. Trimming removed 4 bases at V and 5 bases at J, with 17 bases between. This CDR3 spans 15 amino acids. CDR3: CASSSRTGHGTEAFF. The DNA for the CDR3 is TGTGCCAGCAGTTCCCGGACCGGTCACGGGACTGAAGCTTTCTTT.

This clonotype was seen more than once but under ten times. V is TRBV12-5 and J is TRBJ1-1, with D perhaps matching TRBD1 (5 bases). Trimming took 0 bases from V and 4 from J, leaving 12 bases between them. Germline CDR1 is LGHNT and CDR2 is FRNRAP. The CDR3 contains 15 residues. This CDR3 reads CASGLVRQNLTEAFF. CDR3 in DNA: TGTGCTAGTGGTTTGGTCCGACAGAACCTCACTGAAGCTTTCTTT.

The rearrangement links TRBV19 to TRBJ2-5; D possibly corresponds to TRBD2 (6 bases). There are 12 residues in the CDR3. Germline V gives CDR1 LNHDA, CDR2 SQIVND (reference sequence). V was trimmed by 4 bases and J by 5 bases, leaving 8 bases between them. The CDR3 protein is CASSTGSETQYF. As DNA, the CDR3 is TGTGCCAGTAGTACCGGGAGCGAGACCCAGTACTTC. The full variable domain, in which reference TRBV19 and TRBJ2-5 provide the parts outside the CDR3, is DGGITQSPKYLFRKEGQNVTLSCEQNLNHDAMYWYRQDPGQGLRLIYYSQIVNDFQKGDIAEGYSVSREKKESFPLTVTSAQKNPTAFYLCASSTGSETQYFGPGTRLLVL.

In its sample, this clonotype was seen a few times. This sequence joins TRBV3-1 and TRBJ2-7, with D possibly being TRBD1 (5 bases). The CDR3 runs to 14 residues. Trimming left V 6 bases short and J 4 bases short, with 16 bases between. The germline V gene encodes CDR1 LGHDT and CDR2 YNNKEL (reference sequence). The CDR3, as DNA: TGTGCCAGCAGTAGACAGCCTAAGGAATACGAGCAGTACTTC. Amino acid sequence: CASSRQPKEYEQYF.

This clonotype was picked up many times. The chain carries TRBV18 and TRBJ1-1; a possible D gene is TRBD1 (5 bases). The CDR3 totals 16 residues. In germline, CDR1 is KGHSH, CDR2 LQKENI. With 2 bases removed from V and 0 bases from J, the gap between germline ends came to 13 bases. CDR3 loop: CASSPSLGTMNTEAFF. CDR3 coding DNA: TGTGCCAGCTCACCATCGCTGGGGACCATGAACACTGAAGCTTTCTTT.

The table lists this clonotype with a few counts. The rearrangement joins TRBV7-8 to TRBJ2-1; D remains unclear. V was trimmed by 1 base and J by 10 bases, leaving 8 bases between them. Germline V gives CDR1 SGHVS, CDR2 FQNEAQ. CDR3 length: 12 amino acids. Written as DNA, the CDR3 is TGTGCCAGCAGCTTAGATAGTGGGGAGCAGTTCTTC. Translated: CASSLDSGEQFF.

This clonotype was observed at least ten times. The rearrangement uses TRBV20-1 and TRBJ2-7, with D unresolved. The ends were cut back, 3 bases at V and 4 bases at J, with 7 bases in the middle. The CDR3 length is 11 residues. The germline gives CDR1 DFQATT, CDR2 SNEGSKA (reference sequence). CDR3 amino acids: CSARGFYEQYF. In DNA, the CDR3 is TGCAGTGCTAGGGGGTTTTACGAGCAGTACTTC.

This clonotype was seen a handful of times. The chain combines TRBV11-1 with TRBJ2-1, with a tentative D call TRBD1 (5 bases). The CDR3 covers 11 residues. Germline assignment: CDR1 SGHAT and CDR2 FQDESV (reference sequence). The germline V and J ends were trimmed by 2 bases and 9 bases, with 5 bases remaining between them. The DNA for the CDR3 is TGTGCCAGCAGCTTAAGGGGTGAGCAGTTCTTC. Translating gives CASSLRGEQFF.

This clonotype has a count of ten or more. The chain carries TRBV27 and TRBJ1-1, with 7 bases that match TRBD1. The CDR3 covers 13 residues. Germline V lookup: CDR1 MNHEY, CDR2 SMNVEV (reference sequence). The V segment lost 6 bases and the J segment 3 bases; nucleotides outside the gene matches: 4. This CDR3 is CASSGQAHTEAFF. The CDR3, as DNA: TGTGCCAGCAGCGGACAGGCTCACACTGAAGCTTTCTTT.

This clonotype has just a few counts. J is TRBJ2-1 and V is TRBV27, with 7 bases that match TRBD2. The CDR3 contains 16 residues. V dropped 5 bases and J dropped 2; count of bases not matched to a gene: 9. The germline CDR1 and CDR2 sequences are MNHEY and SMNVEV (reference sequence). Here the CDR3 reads CASSHRREFPYNEQFF. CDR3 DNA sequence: TGTGCCAGCAGTCACCGGCGGGAGTTCCCCTACAATGAGCAGTTCTTC.

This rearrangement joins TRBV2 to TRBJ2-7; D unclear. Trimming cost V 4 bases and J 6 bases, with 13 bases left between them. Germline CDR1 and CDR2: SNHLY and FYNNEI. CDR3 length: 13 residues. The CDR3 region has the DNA TGTGCCAGCAGTGTGGTTAGGGCAGCCGAGCAGTACTTC. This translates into CASSVVRAAEQYF.

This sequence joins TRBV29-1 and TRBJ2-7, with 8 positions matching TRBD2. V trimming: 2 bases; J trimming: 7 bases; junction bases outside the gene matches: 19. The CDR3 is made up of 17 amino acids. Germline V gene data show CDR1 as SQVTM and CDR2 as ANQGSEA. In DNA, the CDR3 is TGCAGCGTTGAACTACTTTCTTCGGGGGGGGGCCGCTGGGAGCAGTACTTC. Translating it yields CSVELLSSGGGRWEQYF.

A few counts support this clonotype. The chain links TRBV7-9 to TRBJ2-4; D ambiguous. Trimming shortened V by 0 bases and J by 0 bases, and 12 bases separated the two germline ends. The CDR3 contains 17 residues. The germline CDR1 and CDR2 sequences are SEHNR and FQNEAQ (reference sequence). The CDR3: CASSLAGAGIAKNIQYF. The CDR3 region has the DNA TGTGCCAGCAGCTTAGCAGGTGCAGGAATAGCCAAAAACATTCAGTACTTC.

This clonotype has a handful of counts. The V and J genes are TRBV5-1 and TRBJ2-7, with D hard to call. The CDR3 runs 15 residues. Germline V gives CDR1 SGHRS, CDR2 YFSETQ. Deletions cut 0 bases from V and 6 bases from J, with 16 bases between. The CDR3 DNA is TGCGCCAGCAGCTTGGAAAGGGTAGAGACTTTCGAGCAGTACTTC. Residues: CASSLERVETFEQYF.

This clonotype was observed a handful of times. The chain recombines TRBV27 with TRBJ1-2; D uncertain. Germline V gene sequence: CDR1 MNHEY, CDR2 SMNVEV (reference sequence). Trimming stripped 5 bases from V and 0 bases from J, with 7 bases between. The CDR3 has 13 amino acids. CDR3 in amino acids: CASSKQTNYGYTF. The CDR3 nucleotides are TGTGCCAGCAGTAAGCAGACTAACTATGGCTACACCTTC.

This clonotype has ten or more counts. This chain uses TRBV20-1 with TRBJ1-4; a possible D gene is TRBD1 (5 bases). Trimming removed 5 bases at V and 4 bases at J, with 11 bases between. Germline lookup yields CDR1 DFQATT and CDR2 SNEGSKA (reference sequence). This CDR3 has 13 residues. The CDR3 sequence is CSAGGRNNEKLFF. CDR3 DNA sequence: TGCAGTGCTGGGGGACGGAATAATGAAAAACTGTTTTTT.

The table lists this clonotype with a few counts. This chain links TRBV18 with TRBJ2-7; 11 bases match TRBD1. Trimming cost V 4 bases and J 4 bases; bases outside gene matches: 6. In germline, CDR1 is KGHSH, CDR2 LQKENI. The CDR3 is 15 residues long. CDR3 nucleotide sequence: TGTGCCAGCTCACGTGGACAGGGGGCTAATTACGAGCAGTACTTC. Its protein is CASSRGQGANYEQYF.

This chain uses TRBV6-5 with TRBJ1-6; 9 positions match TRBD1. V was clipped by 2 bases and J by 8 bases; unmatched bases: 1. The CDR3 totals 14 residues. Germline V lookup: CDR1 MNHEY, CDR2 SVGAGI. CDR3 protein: CASSYRTGDSPLHF. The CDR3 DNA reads TGTGCCAGCAGTTACCGGACAGGGGATTCACCCCTCCACTTT.

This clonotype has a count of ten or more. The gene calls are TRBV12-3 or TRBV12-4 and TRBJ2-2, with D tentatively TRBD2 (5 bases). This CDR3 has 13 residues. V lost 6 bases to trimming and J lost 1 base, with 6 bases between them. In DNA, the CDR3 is TGTGCCAGCAGAGGACTGAACACCGGGGAGCTGTTTTTT. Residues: CASRGLNTGELFF.